This TCR beta chain originates from a study of T cell responses to AZD1222 COVID-19 vaccine. Findings and caveats of the study: Donors were largely white British and mainly female; clonal diversity was possibly underestimated.

Profiled with immunoSEQ multiplex PCR; TCRdb holds only in-frame clones, not every one. The sample records 150,000 to 200,000 clones, 90% to 95% being singletons. This clone was observed a single time. What it binds is unknown. The CDR3 is 15 residues long. Germline V gene lookup returns CDR1 MDHEN and CDR2 SYDVKM. The V gene lost 4 bases and the J gene lost 1 base, with 13 bases spanning the gap. The input for sequencing was peripheral blood, taken 28 days after the second AZD1222 dose. This receptor was taken from an adult who received the AZD1222 COVID-19 vaccine. The rearrangement uses TRBV28 and TRBJ1-1, with D perhaps TRBD1 (5 bases). CDR3 sequence (DNA): TGTGCCAGCAGTTCCGAGGGGTTTGGGAACACTGAAGCTTTCTTT. This encodes CASSSEGFGNTEAFF.